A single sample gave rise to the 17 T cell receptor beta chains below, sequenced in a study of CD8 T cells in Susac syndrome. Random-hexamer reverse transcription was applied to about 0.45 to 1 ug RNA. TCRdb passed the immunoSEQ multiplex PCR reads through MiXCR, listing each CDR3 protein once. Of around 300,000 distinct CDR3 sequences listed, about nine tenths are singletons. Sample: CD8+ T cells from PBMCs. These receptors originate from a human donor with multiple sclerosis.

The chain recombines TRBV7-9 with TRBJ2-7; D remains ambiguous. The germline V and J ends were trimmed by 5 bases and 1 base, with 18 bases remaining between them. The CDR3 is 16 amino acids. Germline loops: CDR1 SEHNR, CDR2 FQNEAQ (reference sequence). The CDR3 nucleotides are TGTGCCAGCAGCCCGCCGGGCGGCGCCTCATCCTACGAGCAGTACTTC. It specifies CASSPPGGASSYEQYF.

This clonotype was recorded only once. The CDR3 spells CASSQKTSGTYEQYF. CDR3 coding DNA: TGCGCCAGCAGCCAAAAGACTAGCGGAACCTACGAGCAGTACTTC. The chain links TRBV4-1 to TRBJ2-7, with TRBD2 matching 9 bases. V dropped 2 bases and J dropped 2; count of bases not matched to a gene: 4. Germline V CDR1 and CDR2: MGHRA, YSYEKL. The CDR3 runs to 15 residues.

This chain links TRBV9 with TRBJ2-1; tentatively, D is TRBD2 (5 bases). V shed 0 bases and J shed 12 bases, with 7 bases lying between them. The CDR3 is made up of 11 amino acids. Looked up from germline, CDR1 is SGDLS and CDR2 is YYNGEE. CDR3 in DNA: TGTGCCAGCAGCGTAGACGGGGTGCAGTTCTTC. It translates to CASSVDGVQFF.

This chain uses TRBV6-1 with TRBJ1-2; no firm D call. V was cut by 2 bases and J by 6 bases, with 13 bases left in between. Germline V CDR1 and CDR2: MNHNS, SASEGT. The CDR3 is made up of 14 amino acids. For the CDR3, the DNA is TGTGCCAGCAGTGAACGGGGTGCGCTGGATGGCTACACCTTC. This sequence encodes CASSERGALDGYTF.

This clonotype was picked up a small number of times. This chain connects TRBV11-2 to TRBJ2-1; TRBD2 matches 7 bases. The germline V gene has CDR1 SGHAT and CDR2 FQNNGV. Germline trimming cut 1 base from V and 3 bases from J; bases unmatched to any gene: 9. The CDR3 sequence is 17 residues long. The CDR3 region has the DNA TGTGCCAGCAGCTTAGTTTTGGCGGGAGACGGCTACAATGAGCAGTTCTTC. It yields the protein CASSLVLAGDGYNEQFF.

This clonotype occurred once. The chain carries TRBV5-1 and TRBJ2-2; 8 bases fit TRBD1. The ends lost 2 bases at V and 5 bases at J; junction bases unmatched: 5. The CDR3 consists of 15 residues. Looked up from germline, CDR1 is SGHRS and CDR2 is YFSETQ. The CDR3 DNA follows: TGCGCCAGCAGCTTTTTACAGGGGGATACCGGGGAGCTGTTTTTT. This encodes CASSFLQGDTGELFF.

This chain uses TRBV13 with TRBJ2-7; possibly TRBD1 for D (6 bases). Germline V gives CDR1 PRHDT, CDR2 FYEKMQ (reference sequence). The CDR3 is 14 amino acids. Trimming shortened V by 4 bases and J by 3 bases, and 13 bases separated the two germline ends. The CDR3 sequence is CASSSRDKIYEQYF. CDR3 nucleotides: TGTGCCAGCAGCTCTCGGGACAAAATCTACGAGCAGTACTTC.

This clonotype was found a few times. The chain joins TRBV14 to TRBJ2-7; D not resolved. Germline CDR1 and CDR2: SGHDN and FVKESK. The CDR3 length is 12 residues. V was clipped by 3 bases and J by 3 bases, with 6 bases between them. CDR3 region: CASSHSIYEQYF. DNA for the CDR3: TGTGCCAGCAGCCACTCAATCTACGAGCAGTACTTC.

The CDR3 nucleotides are TGCAGCGCCGGGACTAGCGGGAGTGAGCAGTTCTTC. This sequence encodes CSAGTSGSEQFF. This chain connects TRBV29-1 to TRBJ2-1; 14 nucleotides line up with TRBD2. CDR3 length equals 12 residues. J gave up 9 bases and V 7 bases, and 2 bases lay outside the gene matches. Germline values: CDR1 SQVTM, CDR2 ANQGSEA.

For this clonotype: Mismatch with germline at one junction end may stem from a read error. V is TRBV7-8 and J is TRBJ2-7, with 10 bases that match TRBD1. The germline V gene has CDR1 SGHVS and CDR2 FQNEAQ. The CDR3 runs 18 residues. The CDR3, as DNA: TGTGCCAGCACGAAGTATGCCCCGGAGACAGGGGGCTCCAACGAGCAGTACTTC. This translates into CASTKYAPETGGSNEQYF.

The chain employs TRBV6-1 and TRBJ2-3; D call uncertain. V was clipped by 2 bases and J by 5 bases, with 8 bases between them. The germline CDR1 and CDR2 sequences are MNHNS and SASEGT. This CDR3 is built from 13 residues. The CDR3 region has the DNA TGTGCCAGCAGTGAAACTGAAGTAGATACGCAGTATTTT. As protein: CASSETEVDTQYF.

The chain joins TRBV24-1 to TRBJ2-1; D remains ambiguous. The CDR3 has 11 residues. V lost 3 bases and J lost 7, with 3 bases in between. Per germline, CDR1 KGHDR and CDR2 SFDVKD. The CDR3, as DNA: TGTGCCACCAGTGATGGGAATGAGCAGTTCTTC. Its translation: CATSDGNEQFF.

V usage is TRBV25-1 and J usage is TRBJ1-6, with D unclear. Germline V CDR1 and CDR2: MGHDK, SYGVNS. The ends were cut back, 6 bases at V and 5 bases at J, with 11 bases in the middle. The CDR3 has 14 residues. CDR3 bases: TGTGCCAGCAGCGAGCCCGGGGATAATTCACCCCTCCACTTT. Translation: CASSEPGDNSPLHF.

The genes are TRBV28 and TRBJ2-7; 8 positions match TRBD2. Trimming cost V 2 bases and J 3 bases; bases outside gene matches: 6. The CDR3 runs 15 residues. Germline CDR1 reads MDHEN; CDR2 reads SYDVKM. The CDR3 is CASSLGRGGLYEQYF. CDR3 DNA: TGTGCCAGCAGTTTAGGCCGGGGGGGGCTCTACGAGCAGTACTTC.

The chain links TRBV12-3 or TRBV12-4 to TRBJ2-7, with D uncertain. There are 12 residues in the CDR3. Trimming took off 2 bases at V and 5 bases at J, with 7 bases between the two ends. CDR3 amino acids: CASSLQIHEQYF. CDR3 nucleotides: TGTGCCAGCAGTTTACAAATCCACGAGCAGTACTTC.

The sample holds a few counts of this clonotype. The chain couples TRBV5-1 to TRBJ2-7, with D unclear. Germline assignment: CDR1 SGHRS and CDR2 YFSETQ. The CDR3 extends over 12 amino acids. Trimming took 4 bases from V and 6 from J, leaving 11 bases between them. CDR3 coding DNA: TGCGCCAGCAGCATCTTGATGGGCGAGCAGTACTTC. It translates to CASSILMGEQYF.

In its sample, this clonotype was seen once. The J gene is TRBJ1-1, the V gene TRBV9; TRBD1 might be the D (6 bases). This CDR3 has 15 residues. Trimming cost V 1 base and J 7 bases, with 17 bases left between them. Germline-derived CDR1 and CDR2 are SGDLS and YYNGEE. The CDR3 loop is CASSVTGGLYNEAFF. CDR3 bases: TGTGCCAGCAGCGTAACCGGGGGCCTATACAATGAAGCTTTCTTT.